This T cell receptor (beta chain) comes out of a study of T cell responses to AZD1222 COVID-19 vaccine. This CDR3 contains 15 residues. CDR1 is MRHNA and CDR2 is SNTAGT in the germline V gene. Losses at the gene ends were 2 bases for V and 10 bases for J; bases not matched to a gene: 8. Produced via immunoSEQ multiplex PCR; TCRdb's table is partial and in-frame only. The sample has tens of thousands of clones; around nine tenths are singletons. The table lists this clone with a few counts. The chain has TRBV6-4 and TRBJ2-1, with 10 positions matching TRBD2. Sequencing was performed on peripheral blood, taken on day 0 of AZD1222 vaccination. This TCR was sampled from an adult in good health. The CDR3 here is CASSDEREGSSEQFF. The CDR3 DNA reads as TGTGCCAGCAGTGACGAGCGGGAGGGGAGCTCGGAGCAGTTCTTC.